This is a list of T cell receptor beta chains from one sample in a study of T cell changes during pregnancy in multiple sclerosis. Generated by immunoSEQ multiplex PCR, the TCRdb table keeps only in-frame clones and is missing some. The profile shows over 45,000 clones, about nine tenths of them singletons. The specimen was CD4+ T cells from peripheral blood mononuclear cells, collected in the first trimester of pregnancy. These receptors were collected from a female donor with multiple sclerosis, enrolled in a pregnancy study. CDR3s include the opening cysteine and the closing phenylalanine or tryptophan. Each record gives: clone size, D gene, V gene, J gene, CDR3 DNA, CDR3 protein. The D gene is left open where the match is weak. The size entry is marked missing in some rows and otherwise reads once, few, many or a size class.

NA	NA	TRBV28	TRBJ1-6	TGTGCCAGCAGTTTAATAAGGGTGATAGCGAATTCACCCCTCCACTTT	CASSLIRVIANSPLHF
NA	NA	TRBV9	TRBJ1-1	TGTGCCAGCAGCGTAGGAGGGGGTTTGAACACTGAAGCTTTCTTT	CASSVGGGLNTEAFF
NA	TRBD1	TRBV5-5	TRBJ1-5	TGTGCCAGCAGCTTGGGGACAGGGATAAATCAGCCCCAGCATTTT	CASSLGTGINQPQHF
NA	NA	TRBV7-2	TRBJ2-4	TGTGCCAGCAGCTTAGATGCAGCGGCTGGCATTCAGTACTTC	CASSLDAAAGIQYF
NA	NA	TRBV27	TRBJ2-5	TGTGCCAGCAGTGGTAGCGGCGGTGTGGGACTCACCGAGACCCAGTACTTC	CASSGSGGVGLTETQYF
NA	TRBD1	TRBV30	TRBJ1-1	TGTGCCTGGAGTAGATCCGGGACAGGGGGCGCCGGCACTGAAGCTTTCTTT	CAWSRSGTGGAGTEAFF
NA	NA	TRBV7-2	TRBJ2-2	TGTGCCAGCAGCTTAGGGACTCTGGTCGGGGAGCTGTTTTTT	CASSLGTLVGELFF
once	NA	TRBV7-9	TRBJ2-5	TGTGCCAGCAGCTTGGGGGCCAGGGATCGGGAGACCCAGTACTTC	CASSLGARDRETQYF
NA	TRBD1	TRBV30	TRBJ2-3	TGTGCCTGGAAGGACAGGGGCCCAGATACGCAGTATTTT	CAWKDRGPDTQYF
NA	NA	TRBV4-3	TRBJ2-5	TGCGCCAGCAGCCAAGAAGGGGGGGCTCGTGTGGGCACCCAGTACTTC	CASSQEGGARVGTQYF
few	NA	TRBV5-1	TRBJ1-1	TGCGCCAGCAGCCCCCAGACATGGAACACTGAAGCTTTCTTT	CASSPQTWNTEAFF
NA	TRBD1	TRBV5-6	TRBJ2-7	TGTGCCAGCAGCCTCTTTAGGGACAGTTTCTACGAGCAGTACTTC	CASSLFRDSFYEQYF
NA	NA	TRBV4-3	TRBJ2-3	TGCGCCAGCAGCCAAGATTTCTCAGATACGCAGTATTTT	CASSQDFSDTQYF
NA	NA	TRBV7-3	TRBJ2-2	TGTGCCAGCAGCTTACAGGGCAGGGTGGGCACCGGGGAGCTGTTTTTT	CASSLQGRVGTGELFF
NA	NA	TRBV11-3	TRBJ2-5	TGTGCCAGCAGCTTAGGGGGCAGGGACCAAGAGACCCAGTACTTC	CASSLGGRDQETQYF
NA	TRBD1	TRBV2	TRBJ1-4	TGTGCCAGCAGAGGGGGCGAAGGTGAAAAACTGTTTTTT	CASRGGEGEKLFF
NA	TRBD2	TRBV4-1	TRBJ2-1	TGCGCCAGCAGCCCCCTGTTGGTAGCGGGAGGGGGCAATGAGCAGTTCTTC	CASSPLLVAGGGNEQFF
NA	TRBD1	TRBV2	TRBJ1-2	TGTGCCAGCAGTCAGGGGGACAGAGCCGACTATGGCTACACCTTC	CASSQGDRADYGYTF
NA	NA	TRBV5-4	TRBJ2-5	TGTGCCAGCAGCATATACAGGGAGGGAAAAGAGACCCAGTACTTC	CASSIYREGKETQYF
NA	NA	TRBV11-3	TRBJ2-7	TGTGCCAGCAGCCCCCTAGGTTACGAGCAGTACTTC	CASSPLGYEQYF
NA	NA	TRBV7-8	TRBJ2-1	TGTGCCAGCAGCTTAGCGCATCGGGATTACGGGCAGTTCTTC	CASSLAHRDYGQFF
NA	TRBD1	TRBV9	TRBJ1-2	TGTGCCAGCAGCGTAGCTCAGGGGGGACCCTATGGCTACACCTTC	CASSVAQGGPYGYTF
NA	NA	TRBV7-2	TRBJ2-1	TGTGCCAGCAGCTTTCTAGCACCCTACAATGAGCAGTTCTTC	CASSFLAPYNEQFF
NA	TRBD1	TRBV6-1	TRBJ2-7	TGTGCCAGCAGTGAGGACAGGGCGAGGAACGAGCAGTACTTC	CASSEDRARNEQYF
NA	NA	TRBV29-1	TRBJ2-5	TGCAGCGTTGATTTAGAGATTCGGGAGACCCAGTACTTC	CSVDLEIRETQYF
NA	NA	TRBV11-3	TRBJ2-1	TGTGCCAGCAGCTTAGTGGGGGCACTTATGGACTCCTCCTACAATGAGCAGTTCTTC	CASSLVGALMDSSYNEQFF
NA	NA	TRBV7-8	TRBJ2-6	TGTGCCAGCAGGACTTTCTCTGGGGCCAACGTCCTGACTTTC	CASRTFSGANVLTF
NA	TRBD1	TRBV5-1	TRBJ2-5	TGCGCCAGCAGCGGGACAGGGATTTACCAAGAGACCCAGTACTTC	CASSGTGIYQETQYF
once	TRBD1	TRBV7-2	TRBJ2-7	TGTGCCAGCAGCCCCTGGGACAGGGGCTACGAGCAGTACTTC	CASSPWDRGYEQYF
NA	NA	TRBV10-3	TRBJ1-3	TGTGCCATGGGGGGCTCTGGAAACACCATATATTTT	CAMGGSGNTIYF
NA	NA	TRBV18	TRBJ1-5	TGTGCCAGCTCACCATTCGGTACCGGGGGCAATCAGCCCCAGCATTTT	CASSPFGTGGNQPQHF
NA	NA	TRBV7-6	TRBJ2-3	TGTGCCAGCAGCTTAGTTCCGGGGTTAACAGATACGCAGTATTTT	CASSLVPGLTDTQYF
NA	NA	TRBV6-1	TRBJ1-5	TGTGCTGTATCTGGGGGGACGAGAGGCAATCAGCCCCAGCATTTT	CAVSGGTRGNQPQHF